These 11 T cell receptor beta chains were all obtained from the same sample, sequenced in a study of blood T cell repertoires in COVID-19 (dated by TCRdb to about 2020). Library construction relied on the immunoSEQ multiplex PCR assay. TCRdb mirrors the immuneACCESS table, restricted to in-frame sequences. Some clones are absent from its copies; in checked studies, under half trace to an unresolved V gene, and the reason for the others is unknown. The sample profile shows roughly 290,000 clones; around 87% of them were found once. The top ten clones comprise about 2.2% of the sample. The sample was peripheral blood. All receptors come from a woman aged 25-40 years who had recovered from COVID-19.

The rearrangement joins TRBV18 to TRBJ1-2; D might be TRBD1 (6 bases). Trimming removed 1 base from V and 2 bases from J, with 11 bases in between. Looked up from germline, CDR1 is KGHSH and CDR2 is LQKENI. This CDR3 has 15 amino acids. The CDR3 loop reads CASSPLRGANYGYTF. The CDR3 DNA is TGTGCCAGCTCACCACTCAGGGGAGCAAACTATGGCTACACCTTC.

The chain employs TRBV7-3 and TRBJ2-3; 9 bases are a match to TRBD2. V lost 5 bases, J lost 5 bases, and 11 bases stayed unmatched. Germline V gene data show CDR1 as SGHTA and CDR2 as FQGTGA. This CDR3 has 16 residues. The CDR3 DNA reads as TGTGCCAGCAGCACAGAAAGCGGGAGGAGTGGAGATACGCAGTATTTT. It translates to CASSTESGRSGDTQYF.

The CDR3 nucleotides read TGTGCCAGCAGTTTACTAAGCCATGAGCAGTTCTTC. It translates to CASSLLSHEQFF. This chain joins TRBV12-3 or TRBV12-4 and TRBJ2-1, with D unclear. The ends were cut back, 2 bases at V and 8 bases at J, with 7 bases in the middle. This CDR3 has 12 residues.

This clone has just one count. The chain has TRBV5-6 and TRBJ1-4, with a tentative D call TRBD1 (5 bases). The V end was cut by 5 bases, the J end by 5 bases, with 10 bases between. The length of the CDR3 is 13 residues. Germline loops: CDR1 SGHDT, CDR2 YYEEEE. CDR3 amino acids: CASSGAGNEKLFF. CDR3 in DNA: TGTGCCAGCAGTGGGGCAGGGAATGAAAAACTGTTTTTT.

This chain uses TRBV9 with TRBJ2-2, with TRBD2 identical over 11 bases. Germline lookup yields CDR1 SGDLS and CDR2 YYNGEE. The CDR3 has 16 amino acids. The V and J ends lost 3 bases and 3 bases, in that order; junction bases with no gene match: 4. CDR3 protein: CASSDGLAGDTGELFF. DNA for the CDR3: TGTGCCAGCAGCGACGGACTAGCGGGTGACACCGGGGAGCTGTTTTTT.

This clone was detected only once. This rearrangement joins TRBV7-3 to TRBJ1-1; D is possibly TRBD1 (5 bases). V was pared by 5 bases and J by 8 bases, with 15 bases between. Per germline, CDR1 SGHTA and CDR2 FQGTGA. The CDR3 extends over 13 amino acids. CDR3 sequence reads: CASSKARGSEAFF. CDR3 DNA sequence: TGTGCCAGCAGCAAGGCAAGGGGTAGCGAAGCTTTCTTT.

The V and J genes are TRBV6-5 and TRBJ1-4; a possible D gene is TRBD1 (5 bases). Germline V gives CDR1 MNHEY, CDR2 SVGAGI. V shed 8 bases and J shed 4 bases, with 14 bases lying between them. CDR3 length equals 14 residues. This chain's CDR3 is CASATRGDNEKLFF. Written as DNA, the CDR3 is TGTGCCAGCGCCACACGGGGGGATAATGAAAAACTGTTTTTT.

The CDR3 DNA sequence: TGTGCCAGCAGGTACGGCTCCGGGACAGGGGGACATGAGCAGTTCTTC. The encoded protein is CASRYGSGTGGHEQFF. The chain is built from TRBV5-4 and TRBJ2-1, with TRBD1 matching 11 bases. The CDR3 consists of 16 residues. Germline trimming cut 5 bases from V and 8 bases from J; bases unmatched to any gene: 12. Per germline, CDR1 SGHNT and CDR2 YYREEE (reference sequence).

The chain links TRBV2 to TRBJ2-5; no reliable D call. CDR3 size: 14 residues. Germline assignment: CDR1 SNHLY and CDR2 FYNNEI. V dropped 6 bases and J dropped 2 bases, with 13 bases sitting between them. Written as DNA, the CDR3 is TGTGCCAGCAGGGCAATAACAGTGCAAGAGACCCAGTACTTC. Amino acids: CASRAITVQETQYF.

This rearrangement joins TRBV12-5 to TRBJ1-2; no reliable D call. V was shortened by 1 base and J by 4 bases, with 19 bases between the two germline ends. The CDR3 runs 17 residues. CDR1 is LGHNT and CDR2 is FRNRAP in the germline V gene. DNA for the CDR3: TGTGCTAGTGGTTTGGCACTAGGGCCCGGGGTCTTCTATGGCTACACCTTC. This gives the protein CASGLALGPGVFYGYTF.

DNA of the CDR3: TGCGCCAGCAGTACAGGGGATATAGGCTACACCTTC. It specifies CASSTGDIGYTF. The chain combines TRBV5-1 with TRBJ1-2, with 7 bases aligning to TRBD1. In germline, CDR1 is SGHRS, CDR2 YFSETQ. V shed 5 bases, J shed 8 bases, and the junction held 6 bases outside the gene matches. CDR3 size: 12 residues.